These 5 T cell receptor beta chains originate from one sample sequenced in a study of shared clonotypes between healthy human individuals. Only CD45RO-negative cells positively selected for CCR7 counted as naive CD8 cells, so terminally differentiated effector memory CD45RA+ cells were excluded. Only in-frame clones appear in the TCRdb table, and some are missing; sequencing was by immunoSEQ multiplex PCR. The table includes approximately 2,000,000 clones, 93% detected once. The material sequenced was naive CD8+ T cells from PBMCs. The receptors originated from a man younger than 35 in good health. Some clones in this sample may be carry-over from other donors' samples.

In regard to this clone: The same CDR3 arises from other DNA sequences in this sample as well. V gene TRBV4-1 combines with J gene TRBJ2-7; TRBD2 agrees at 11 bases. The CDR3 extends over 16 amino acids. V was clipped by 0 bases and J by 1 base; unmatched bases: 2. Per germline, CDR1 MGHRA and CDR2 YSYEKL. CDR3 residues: CASSQETSGSSYEQYF. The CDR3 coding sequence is TGCGCCAGCAGCCAAGAAACTAGCGGGAGTTCCTACGAGCAGTACTTC.

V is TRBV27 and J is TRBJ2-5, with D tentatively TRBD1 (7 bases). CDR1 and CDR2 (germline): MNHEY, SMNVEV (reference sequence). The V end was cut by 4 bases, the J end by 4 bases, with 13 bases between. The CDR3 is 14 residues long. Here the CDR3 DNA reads TGTGCCAGCAGTTCAGGGGGGCCCCCAGAGACCCAGTACTTC. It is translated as CASSSGGPPETQYF.

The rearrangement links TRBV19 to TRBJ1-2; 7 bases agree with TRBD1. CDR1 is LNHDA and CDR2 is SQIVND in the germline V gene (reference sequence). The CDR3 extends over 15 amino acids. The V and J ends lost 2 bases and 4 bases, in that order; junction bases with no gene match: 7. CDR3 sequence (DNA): TGTGCCAGTAGTATAATCGGGACAGAACTCTATGGCTACACCTTC. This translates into CASSIIGTELYGYTF.

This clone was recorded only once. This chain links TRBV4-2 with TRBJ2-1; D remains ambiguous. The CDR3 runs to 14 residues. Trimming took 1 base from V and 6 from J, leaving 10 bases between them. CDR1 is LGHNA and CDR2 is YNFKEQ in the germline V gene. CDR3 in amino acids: CASSQGVPSNEQFF. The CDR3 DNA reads TGTGCCAGCAGCCAAGGGGTGCCCTCCAATGAGCAGTTCTTC.

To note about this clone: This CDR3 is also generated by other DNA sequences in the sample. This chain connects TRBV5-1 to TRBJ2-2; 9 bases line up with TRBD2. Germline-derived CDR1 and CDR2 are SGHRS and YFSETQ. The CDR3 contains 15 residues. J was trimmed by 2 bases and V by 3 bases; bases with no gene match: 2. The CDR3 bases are TGCGCCAGCAGCTCCGGGACTAGCAACACCGGGGAGCTGTTTTTT. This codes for CASSSGTSNTGELFF.